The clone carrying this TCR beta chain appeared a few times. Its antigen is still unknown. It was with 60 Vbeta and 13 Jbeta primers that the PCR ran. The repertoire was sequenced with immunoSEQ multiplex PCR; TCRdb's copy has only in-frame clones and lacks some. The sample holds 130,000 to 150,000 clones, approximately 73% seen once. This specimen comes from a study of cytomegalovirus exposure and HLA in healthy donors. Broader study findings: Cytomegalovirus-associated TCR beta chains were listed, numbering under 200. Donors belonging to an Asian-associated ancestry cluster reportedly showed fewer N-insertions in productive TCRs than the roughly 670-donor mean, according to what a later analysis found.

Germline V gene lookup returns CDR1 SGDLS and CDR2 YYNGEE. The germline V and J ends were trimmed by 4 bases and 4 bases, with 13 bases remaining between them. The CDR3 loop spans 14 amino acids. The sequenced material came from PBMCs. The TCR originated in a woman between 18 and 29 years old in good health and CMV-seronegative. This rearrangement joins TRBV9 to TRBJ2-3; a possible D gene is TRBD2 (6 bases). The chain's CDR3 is CASSRGLGADTQYF. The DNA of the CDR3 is TGTGCCAGCAGCCGGGGGTTGGGAGCAGATACGCAGTATTTT.